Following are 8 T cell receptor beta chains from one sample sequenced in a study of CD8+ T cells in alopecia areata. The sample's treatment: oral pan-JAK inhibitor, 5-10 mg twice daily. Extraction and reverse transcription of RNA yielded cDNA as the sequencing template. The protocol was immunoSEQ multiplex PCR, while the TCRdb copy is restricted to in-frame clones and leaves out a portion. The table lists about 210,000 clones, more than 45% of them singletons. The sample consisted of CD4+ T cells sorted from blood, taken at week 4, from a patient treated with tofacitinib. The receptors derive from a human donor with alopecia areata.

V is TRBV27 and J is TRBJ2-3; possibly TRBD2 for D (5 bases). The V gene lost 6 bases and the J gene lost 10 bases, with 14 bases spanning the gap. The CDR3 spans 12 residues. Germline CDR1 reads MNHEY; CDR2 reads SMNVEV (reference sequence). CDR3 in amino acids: CASRTTRMAQYF. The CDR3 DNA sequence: TGTGCCAGCAGAACAACTAGAATGGCGCAGTATTTT.

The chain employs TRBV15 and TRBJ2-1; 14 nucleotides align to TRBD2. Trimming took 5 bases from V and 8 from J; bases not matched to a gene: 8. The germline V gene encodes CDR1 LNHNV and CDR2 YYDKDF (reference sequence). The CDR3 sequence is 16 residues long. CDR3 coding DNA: TGTGCCACCAGCCCTAGGACTAGCGGGGGGACCGATGAGCAGTTCTTC. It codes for CATSPRTSGGTDEQFF. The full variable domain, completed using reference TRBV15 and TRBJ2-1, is DAMVIQNPRYQVTQFGKPVTLSCSQTLNHNVMYWYQQKSSQAPKLLFHYYDKDFNNEADTPDNFQSRRPNTSFCFLDIRSPGLGDTAMYLCATSPRTSGGTDEQFFGPGTRLTVL.

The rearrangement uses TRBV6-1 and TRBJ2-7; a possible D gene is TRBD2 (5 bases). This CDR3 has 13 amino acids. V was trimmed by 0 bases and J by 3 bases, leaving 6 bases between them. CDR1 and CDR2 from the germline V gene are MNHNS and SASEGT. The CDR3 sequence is CASSEARGYEQYF. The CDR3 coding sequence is TGTGCCAGCAGTGAAGCCCGGGGCTACGAGCAGTACTTC.

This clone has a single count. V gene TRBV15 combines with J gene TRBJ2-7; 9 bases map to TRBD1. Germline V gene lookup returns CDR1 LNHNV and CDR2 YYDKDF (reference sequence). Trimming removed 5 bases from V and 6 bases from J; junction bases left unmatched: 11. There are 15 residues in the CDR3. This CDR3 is CATSGTRQGVGEQYF. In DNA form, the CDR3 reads TGTGCCACCAGCGGGACCCGACAGGGGGTGGGCGAGCAGTACTTC.

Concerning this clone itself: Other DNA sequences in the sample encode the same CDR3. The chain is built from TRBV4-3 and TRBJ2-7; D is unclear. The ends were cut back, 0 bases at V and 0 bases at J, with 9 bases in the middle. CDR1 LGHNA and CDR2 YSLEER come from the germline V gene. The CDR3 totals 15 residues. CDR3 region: CASSQDLVSSYEQYF. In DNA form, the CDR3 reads TGCGCCAGCAGCCAAGATCTCGTCAGCTCCTACGAGCAGTACTTC.

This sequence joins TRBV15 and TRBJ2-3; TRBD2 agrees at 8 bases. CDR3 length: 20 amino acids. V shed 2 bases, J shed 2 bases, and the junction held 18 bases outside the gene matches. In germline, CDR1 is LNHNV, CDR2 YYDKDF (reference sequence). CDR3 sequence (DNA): TGTGCCACCAGCAGACCTCGGGGCTCGAATAGCGGGGATATCACAGATACGCAGTATTTT. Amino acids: CATSRPRGSNSGDITDTQYF.

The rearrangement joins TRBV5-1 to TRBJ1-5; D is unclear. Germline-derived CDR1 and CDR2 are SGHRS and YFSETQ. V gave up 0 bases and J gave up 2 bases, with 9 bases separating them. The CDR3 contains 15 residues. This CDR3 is CASSLEVGGNQPQHF. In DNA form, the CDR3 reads TGCGCCAGCAGCTTGGAGGTTGGCGGCAATCAGCCCCAGCATTTT.

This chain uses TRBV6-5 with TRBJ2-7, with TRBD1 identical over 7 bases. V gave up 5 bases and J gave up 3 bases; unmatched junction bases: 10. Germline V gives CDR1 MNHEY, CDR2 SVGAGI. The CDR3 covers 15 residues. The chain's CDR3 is CASSGPSTGNYEQYF. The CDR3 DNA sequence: TGTGCCAGCAGTGGGCCCTCGACAGGGAACTACGAGCAGTACTTC.